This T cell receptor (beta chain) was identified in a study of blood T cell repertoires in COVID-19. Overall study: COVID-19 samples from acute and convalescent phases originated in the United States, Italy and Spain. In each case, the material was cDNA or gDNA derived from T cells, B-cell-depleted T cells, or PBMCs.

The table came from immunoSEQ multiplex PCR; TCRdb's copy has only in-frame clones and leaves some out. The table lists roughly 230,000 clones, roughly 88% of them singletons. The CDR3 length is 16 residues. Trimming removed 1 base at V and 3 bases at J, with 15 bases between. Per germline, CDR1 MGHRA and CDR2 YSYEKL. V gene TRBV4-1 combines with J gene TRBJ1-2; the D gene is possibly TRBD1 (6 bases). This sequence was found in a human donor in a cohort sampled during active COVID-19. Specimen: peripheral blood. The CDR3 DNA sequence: TGCGCCAGCAGCCAAGTTCCAAGGGGGATGCACTATGGCTACACCTTC. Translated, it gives CASSQVPRGMHYGYTF.